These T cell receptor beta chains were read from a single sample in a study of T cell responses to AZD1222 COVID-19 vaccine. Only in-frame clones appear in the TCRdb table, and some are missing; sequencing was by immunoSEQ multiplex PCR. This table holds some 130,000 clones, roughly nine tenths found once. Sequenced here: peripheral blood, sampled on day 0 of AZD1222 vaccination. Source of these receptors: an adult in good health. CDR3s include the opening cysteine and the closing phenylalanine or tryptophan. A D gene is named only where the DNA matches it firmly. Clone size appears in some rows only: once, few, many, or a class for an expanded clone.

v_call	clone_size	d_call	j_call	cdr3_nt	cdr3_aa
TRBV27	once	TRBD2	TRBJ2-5	TGTGCCAGCATTGGAGTCCAGGGAGGGAAAGAGACCCAGTACTTC	CASIGVQGGKETQYF
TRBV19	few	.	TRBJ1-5	TGTGCCAGTAGTCTCCGGCGGGAACGGGGCAATCAGCCCCAGCATTTT	CASSLRRERGNQPQHF
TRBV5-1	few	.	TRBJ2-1	TGCGCCAGCAGCTTGCTGGCGACAAGCAATGAGCAGTTCTTC	CASSLLATSNEQFF
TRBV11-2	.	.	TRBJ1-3	TGTGCCAGCAGCTTAGACCGGGACACCTACGACGGAAACACCATATATTTT	CASSLDRDTYDGNTIYF
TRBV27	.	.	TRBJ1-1	TGTGCCAGCAGTTTATTTTATTTGGGTCCGATGAACACTGAAGCTTTCTTT	CASSLFYLGPMNTEAFF
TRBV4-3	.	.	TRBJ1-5	TGCGCCAGCAGCCAAGTTTTGTATAGTCAGCCCCAGCATTTT	CASSQVLYSQPQHF
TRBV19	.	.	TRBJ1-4	TGTGCCAGTACCAAGATGCAGGGATTCGGTGAAAAACTGTTTTTT	CASTKMQGFGEKLFF
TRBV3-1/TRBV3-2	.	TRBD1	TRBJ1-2	TGTGCCAGCAGCACAGGGACAGGGCCCTATGGCTACACCTTC	CASSTGTGPYGYTF
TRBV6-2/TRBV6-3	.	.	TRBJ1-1	TGTGCCAGCAGTGCCCGGCAGCAGGACACTGAAGCTTTCTTT	CASSARQQDTEAFF
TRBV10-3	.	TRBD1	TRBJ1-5	TGTGCCATCAGGGGGGGACAGAATCAGCCCCAGCATTTT	CAIRGGQNQPQHF
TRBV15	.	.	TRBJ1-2	TGTGCCACCAGCCCTGGAACAGAAAACTATGGCTACACCTTC	CATSPGTENYGYTF
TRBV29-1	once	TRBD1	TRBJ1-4	TGCAGCGTCCAGGGGGCAACTAATGAAAAACTGTTTTTT	CSVQGATNEKLFF
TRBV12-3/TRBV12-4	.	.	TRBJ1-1	TGTGCCATCAAACGATACACTGAAGCTTTCTTT	CAIKRYTEAFF
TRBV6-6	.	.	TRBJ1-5	TGTGCCAGCATGGGGAGCAATCAGCCCCAGCATTTT	CASMGSNQPQHF
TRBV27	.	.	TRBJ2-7	TGTGCCAGCACCTTAGGGGGTAGGGGGTACGAGCAGTACTTC	CASTLGGRGYEQYF
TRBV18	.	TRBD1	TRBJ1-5	TGTGCCAGCTCCCCTGACAGGGGAGGTCAGCCCCAGCATTTT	CASSPDRGGQPQHF
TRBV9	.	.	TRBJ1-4	TGTGCCAGCAGCGCCCGGGTGTCAACTAATGAAAAACTGTTTTTT	CASSARVSTNEKLFF
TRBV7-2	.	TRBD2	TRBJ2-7	TGTGCCAGCAGCAAACCGGGACTAGCGTACGAGCAGTACTTC	CASSKPGLAYEQYF
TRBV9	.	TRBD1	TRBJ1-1	TGTGCCAGCAGCGTAGGACCCGGGGGACAGGGTGAAGCTTTCTTT	CASSVGPGGQGEAFF
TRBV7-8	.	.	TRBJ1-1	TGTGCCAGCAGCTTAGTCGCTTCGCACACTGAAGCTTTCTTT	CASSLVASHTEAFF
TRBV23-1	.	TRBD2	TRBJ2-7	TGCGCCAGCAGTCATTGCGGGGGGCCCCTAAGCTCCTACGAGCAGTACTTC	CASSHCGGPLSSYEQYF
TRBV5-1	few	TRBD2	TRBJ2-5	TGCGCCAGCAGCTTGGACGGACCGGGGGGGACCCAGTACTTC	CASSLDGPGGTQYF
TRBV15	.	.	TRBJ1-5	TGTGCCACCAGCAATTCCCACAATCAGCCCCAGCATTTT	CATSNSHNQPQHF
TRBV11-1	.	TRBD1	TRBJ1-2	TGTGCCAGCAGCCGATTACAGGGGTCCGACTATGGCTACACCTTC	CASSRLQGSDYGYTF
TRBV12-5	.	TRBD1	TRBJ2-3	TGTGCTAGTGGGGAAACCGGGACAGGGACGGAAGATACGCAGTATTTT	CASGETGTGTEDTQYF
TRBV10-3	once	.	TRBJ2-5	TGTGCCATCAGTGCCTCAGGGGAAGGAGAGACCCAGTACTTC	CAISASGEGETQYF
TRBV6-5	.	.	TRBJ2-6	TGTGCCAGCATTTCCCCCCGCTCTGGGGCCAACGTCCTGACTTTC	CASISPRSGANVLTF
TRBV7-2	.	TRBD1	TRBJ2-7	TGTGCCAGCAGCTTTAGTCCGGGACAGGGCCACGAGCAGTACTTC	CASSFSPGQGHEQYF
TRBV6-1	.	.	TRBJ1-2	TGTGCCAGCAGTTTACTCGGACAGACCTATGGCTACACCTTC	CASSLLGQTYGYTF
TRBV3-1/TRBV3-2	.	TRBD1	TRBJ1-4	TGTGCCAGCAGCCAAGGAGCTAGTTTGACAGGGGTCAATGAAAAACTGTTTTTT	CASSQGASLTGVNEKLFF
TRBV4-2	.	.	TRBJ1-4	TGTGCCAGCAGCCAAGTAGACAGCGATAATGAAAAACTGTTTTTT	CASSQVDSDNEKLFF
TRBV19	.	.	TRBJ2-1	TGTGCCAGTAGTATAGATTCGGAGAGCTCCTACAATGAGCAGTTCTTC	CASSIDSESSYNEQFF
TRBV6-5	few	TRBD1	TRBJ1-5	TGTGCCAGCAGTCAGGAGGGGGCCCATCAGCCCCAGCATTTT	CASSQEGAHQPQHF
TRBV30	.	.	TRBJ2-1	TGTGCCTGGAGTGTACGTCGCAGGAGAGGTTCCTACAATGAGCAGTTCTTC	CAWSVRRRRGSYNEQFF
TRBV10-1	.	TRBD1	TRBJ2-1	TGCGCCAGCAGCACCGGGACAGTGGCTTATGAGCAGTTCTTC	CASSTGTVAYEQFF
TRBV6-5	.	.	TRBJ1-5	TGTGCCAGCCGTCGACAGGACAATCAGCCCCAGCATTTT	CASRRQDNQPQHF
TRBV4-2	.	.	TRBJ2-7	TGTGCCAGCAGCCATCAGGACACTACCTACGAGCAGTACTTC	CASSHQDTTYEQYF
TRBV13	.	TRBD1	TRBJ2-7	TGTGCCAGCCGTAGGACAGGGGTCAACGAGCAGTACTTC	CASRRTGVNEQYF
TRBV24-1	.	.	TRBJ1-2	TGTGCCACCAGTGACCCAGGACAGAACTATGGCTACACCTTC	CATSDPGQNYGYTF
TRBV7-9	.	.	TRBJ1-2	TGTGCCAGCAGCTTAATCGGGGGATTCTATGGCTACACCTTC	CASSLIGGFYGYTF
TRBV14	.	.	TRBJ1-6	TGTGCCAGCAGCTATCTTCAGAGCTCCTATAATTCACCCCTCCACTTT	CASSYLQSSYNSPLHF
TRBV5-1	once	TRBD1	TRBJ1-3	TGCGCCAGCAGCCAGGGACAGGGCTCTGGAAACACCATATATTTT	CASSQGQGSGNTIYF
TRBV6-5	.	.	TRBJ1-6	TGTGCCAGCAGTCCAACAGGGTCCCCCAATTCACCCCTCCACTTT	CASSPTGSPNSPLHF
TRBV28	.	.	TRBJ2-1	TGTGCCAGCAGTTTGGGGGGAAGCTCCTACAATGAGCAGTTCTTC	CASSLGGSSYNEQFF
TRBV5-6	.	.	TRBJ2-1	TGTGCCAGCAGCTTAGGAGGGTTAGGTGAGCAGTTCTTC	CASSLGGLGEQFF
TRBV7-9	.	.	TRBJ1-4	TGTGCCAGCAGCTTAGCTCTTCCGGGGTATAATGAAAAACTGTTTTTT	CASSLALPGYNEKLFF
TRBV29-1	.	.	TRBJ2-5	TGCAGCATGGATCAGGCGAGCGAGACCCAGTACTTC	CSMDQASETQYF
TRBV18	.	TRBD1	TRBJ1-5	TGTGCCAGCTCACGCAACGGACAGGGGTTAGGTCAGCCCCAGCATTTT	CASSRNGQGLGQPQHF
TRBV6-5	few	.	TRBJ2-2	TGTGCCAGCAGTTACTCCCCCCGGATTAACACCGGGGAGCTGTTTTTT	CASSYSPRINTGELFF
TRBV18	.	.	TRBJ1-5	TGTGCCAGCTCACCAGGGGCAAGCGATCAGCCCCAGCATTTT	CASSPGASDQPQHF
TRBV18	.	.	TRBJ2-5	TGTGCCAGCTCACCGCAGCAGCCGGCGTCACTACAAGAGACCCAGTACTTC	CASSPQQPASLQETQYF
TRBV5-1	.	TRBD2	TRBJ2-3	TGCGCCAGCAGCCTCGACCCCACTAGCGGGGGGGCAGATACGCAGTATTTT	CASSLDPTSGGADTQYF
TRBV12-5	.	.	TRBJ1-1	TGTGCTAGTGGTTTGCCATACACTGAAGCTTTCTTT	CASGLPYTEAFF
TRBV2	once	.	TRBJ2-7	TGTGCCAGCACTTCCACTTCCTACGAGCAGTACTTC	CASTSTSYEQYF
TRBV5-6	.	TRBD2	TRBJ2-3	TGTGCCAGCAGCTTGGTCGCGGGGGGTTGGGAAGATACGCAGTATTTT	CASSLVAGGWEDTQYF
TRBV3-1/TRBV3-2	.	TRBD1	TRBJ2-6	TGTGCCAGCAGCCAAACCGGGACAGGGGCGACGGGGGCCAACGTCCTGACTTTC	CASSQTGTGATGANVLTF
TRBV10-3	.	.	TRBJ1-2	TGTGCCATCAGTGAGTCGGGAGGTGGCTATGGCTACACCTTC	CAISESGGGYGYTF
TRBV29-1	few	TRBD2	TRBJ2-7	TGCAGCGTTGATAGTCTAGCGGGGGTCCCGTACTTC	CSVDSLAGVPYF
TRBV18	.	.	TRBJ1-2	TGTGCCAGCTCACCTAGGGAAAACCAGTGGGGTATATATGGCTACACCTTC	CASSPRENQWGIYGYTF
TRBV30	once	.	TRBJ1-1	TGTGCCTGGAACCGGCGGGGGGCAGGTGGAACTGAAGCTTTCTTT	CAWNRRGAGGTEAFF